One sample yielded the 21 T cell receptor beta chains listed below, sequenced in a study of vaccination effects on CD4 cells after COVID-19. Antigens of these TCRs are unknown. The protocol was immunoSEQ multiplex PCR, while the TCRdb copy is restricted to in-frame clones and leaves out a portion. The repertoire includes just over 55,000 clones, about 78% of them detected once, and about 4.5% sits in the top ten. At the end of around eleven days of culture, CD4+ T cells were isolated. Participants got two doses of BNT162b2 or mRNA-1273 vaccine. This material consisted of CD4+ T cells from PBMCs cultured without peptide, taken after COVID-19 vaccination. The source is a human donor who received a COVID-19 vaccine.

CDR3 in DNA: TGTGCCAGCAGCTTAGATTGGGGGGGCGCGGTGTATGGCTACACCTTC. It encodes CASSLDWGGAVYGYTF. The chain carries TRBV7-9 and TRBJ1-2; TRBD1 might be the D (6 bases). The germline V and J ends were trimmed by 1 base and 5 bases, with 17 bases remaining between them. The CDR3 spans 16 residues. The germline gives CDR1 SEHNR, CDR2 FQNEAQ (reference sequence).

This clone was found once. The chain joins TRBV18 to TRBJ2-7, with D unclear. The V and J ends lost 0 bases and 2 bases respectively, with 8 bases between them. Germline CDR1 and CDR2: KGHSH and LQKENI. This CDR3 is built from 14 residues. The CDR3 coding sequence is TGTGCCAGCTCACCACCTCTCTCCGCCTACGAGCAGTACTTC. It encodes CASSPPLSAYEQYF.

The CDR3 region has the DNA TGTGCCAGCAGCTCCTCTCCAGGGGGACAGGGATACGAGCAGTACTTC. Translated, it gives CASSSSPGGQGYEQYF. V usage is TRBV9 and J usage is TRBJ2-7, with TRBD1 matching over 9 bases. Losses at the gene ends were 4 bases for V and 4 bases for J; bases not matched to a gene: 12. Germline values: CDR1 SGDLS, CDR2 YYNGEE. The CDR3 is made up of 16 amino acids.

Written as DNA, the CDR3 is TGTGCCAGCAGCTTAGGTGGGACTAGCGGGAGAGAGAACACCGGGGAGCTGTTTTTT. Its protein product is CASSLGGTSGRENTGELFF. V usage is TRBV7-8 and J usage is TRBJ2-2; 14 nucleotides line up with TRBD2. Germline CDR1 SGHVS, CDR2 FQNEAQ. Trimming removed 1 base from V and 1 base from J; junction bases left unmatched: 5. The CDR3 totals 19 residues.

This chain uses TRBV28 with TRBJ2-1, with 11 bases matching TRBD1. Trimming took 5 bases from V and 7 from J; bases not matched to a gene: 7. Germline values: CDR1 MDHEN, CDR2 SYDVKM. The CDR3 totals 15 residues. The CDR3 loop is CASSLVGQGGNEQFF. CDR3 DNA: TGTGCCAGCAGTCTAGTGGGACAGGGGGGGAATGAGCAGTTCTTC.

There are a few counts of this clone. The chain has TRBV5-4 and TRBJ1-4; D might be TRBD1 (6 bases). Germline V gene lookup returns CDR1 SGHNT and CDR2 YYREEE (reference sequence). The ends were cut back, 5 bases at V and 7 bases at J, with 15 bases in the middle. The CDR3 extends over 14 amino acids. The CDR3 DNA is TGTGCCAGCAGTTGGGAAGGGGGGGGTGAAAAACTGTTTTTT. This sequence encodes CASSWEGGGEKLFF.

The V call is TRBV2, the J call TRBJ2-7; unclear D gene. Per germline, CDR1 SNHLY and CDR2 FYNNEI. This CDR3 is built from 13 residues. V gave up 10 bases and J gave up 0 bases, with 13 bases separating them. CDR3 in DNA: TGTGCCACCCAGACCATGTCCTCCTACGAGCAGTACTTC. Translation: CATQTMSSYEQYF.

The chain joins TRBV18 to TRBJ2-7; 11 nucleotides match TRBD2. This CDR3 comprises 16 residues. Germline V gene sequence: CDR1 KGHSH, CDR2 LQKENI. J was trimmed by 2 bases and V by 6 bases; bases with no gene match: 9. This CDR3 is CASSRPLAGGPYEQYF. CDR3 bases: TGTGCCAGCTCTCGCCCCTTAGCGGGAGGGCCCTACGAGCAGTACTTC.

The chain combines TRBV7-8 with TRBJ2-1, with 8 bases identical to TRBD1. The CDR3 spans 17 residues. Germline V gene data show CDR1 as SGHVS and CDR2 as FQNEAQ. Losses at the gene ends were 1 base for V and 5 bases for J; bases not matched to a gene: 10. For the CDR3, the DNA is TGTGCCAGCAGCTTAGATCGCCTTGGACAGGGTCACAATGAGCAGTTCTTC. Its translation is CASSLDRLGQGHNEQFF.

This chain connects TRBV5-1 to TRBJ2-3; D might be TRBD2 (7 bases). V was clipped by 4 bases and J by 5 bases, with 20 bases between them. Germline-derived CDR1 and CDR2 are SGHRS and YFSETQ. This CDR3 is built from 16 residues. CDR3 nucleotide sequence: TGCGCCAGCAGCCCGGATGGGGGCGGGGGAGTAGATACGCAGTATTTT. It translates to CASSPDGGGGVDTQYF.

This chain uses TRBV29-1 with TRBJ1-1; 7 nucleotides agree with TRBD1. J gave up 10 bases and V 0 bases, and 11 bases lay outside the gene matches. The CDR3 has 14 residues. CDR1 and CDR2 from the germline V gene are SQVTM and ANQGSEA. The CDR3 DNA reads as TGCAGCGTTGAAGATGTACAGGGGAACTTTGGAGCTTTCTTT. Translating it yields CSVEDVQGNFGAFF.

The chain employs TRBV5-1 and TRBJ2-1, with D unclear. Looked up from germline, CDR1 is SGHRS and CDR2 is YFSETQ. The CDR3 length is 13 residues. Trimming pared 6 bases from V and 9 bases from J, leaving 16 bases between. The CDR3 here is CASTPVLTGEQFF. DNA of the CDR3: TGCGCCAGCACCCCGGTTTTAACGGGTGAGCAGTTCTTC.

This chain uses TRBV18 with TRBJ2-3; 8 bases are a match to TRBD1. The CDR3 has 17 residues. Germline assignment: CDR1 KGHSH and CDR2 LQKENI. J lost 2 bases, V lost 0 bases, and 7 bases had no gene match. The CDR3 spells CASSPPNRGINTDTQYF. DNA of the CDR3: TGTGCCAGCTCACCACCCAACAGGGGGATTAACACAGATACGCAGTATTTT. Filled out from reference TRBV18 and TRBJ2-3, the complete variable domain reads NAGVMQNPRHLVRRRGQEARLRCSPMKGHSHVYWYRQLPEEGLKFMVYLQKENIIDESGMPKERFSAEFPKEGPSILRIQQVVRGDSAAYFCASSPPNRGINTDTQYFGPGTRLTVL.

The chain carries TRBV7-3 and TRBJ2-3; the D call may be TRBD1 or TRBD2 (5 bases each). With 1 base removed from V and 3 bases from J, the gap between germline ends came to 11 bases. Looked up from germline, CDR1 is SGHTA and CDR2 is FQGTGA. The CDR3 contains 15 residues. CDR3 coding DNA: TGTGCCAGCAGCTTAAAACGGGGCGGGACAGATACGCAGTATTTT. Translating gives CASSLKRGGTDTQYF.

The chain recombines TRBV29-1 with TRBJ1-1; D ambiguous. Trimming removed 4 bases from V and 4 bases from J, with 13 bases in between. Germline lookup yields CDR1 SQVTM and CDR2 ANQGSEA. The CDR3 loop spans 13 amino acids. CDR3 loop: CSVVTLLSTEAFF. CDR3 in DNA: TGCAGCGTTGTAACCCTTCTGAGCACTGAAGCTTTCTTT.

The CDR3 loop is CASSWGTGTGSYNEQFF. CDR3 nucleotide sequence: TGTGCCAGCAGTTGGGGGACCGGGACAGGGTCCTACAATGAGCAGTTCTTC. The chain joins TRBV28 to TRBJ2-1, with 9 bases matching TRBD1. The CDR3 is 17 residues long. Germline lookup yields CDR1 MDHEN and CDR2 SYDVKM. V lost 4 bases to trimming and J lost 1 base; unmatched junction nucleotides: 8.

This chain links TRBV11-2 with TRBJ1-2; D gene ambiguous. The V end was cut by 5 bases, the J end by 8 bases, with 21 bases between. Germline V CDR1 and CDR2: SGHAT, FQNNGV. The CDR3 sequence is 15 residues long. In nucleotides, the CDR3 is TGTGCCAGCAGCCGACGCCGGGGATCAATGCGGGGCTACACCTTC. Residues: CASSRRRGSMRGYTF.

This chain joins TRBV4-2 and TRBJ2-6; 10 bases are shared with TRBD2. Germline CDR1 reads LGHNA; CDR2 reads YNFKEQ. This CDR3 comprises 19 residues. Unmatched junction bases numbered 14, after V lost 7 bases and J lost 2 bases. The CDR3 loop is CASTGSSGGRGAGANVLTF. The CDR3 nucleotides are TGTGCCAGCACGGGGTCTAGCGGGGGCCGGGGGGCTGGGGCCAACGTCCTGACTTTC.

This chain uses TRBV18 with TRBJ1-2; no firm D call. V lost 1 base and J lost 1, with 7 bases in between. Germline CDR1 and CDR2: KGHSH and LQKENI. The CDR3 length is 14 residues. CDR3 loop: CASSPLSGNYGYTF. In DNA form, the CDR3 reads TGTGCCAGCTCACCACTAAGTGGTAACTATGGCTACACCTTC.

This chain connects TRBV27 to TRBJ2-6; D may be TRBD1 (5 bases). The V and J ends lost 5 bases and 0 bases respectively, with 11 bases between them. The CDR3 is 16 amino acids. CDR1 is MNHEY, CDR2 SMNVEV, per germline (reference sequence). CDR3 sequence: CASSRTGTSGANVLTF. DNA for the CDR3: TGTGCCAGCAGTAGAACAGGTACCTCTGGGGCCAACGTCCTGACTTTC.

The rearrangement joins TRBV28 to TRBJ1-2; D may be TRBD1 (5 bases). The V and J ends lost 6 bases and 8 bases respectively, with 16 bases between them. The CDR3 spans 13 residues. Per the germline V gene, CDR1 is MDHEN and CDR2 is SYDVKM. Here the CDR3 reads CASSSGTRRGYTF. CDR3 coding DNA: TGTGCCAGCAGCTCCGGGACCCGGCGGGGCTACACCTTC.